The T cell receptor beta chain described here comes from a study of radiotherapy plus CTLA-4 blockade in lung cancer. Profiled with immunoSEQ multiplex PCR; TCRdb holds only in-frame clones, not every one. The sample gives tens of thousands of clones, less than 75% of which show up once; around 4.5% is in the top ten. V lost 1 base and J 6 bases, leaving 10 bases between the germline ends. Germline values: CDR1 LGHNA, CDR2 YSLEER. The CDR3 spans 14 residues. The genes are TRBV4-3 and TRBJ2-1, with D perhaps matching TRBD2 (5 bases). Here the sequenced sample was peripheral blood, taken from a patient treated with radiotherapy plus ipilimumab. The clonotype originates from a human donor with non-small cell lung cancer whose response to radiotherapy plus ipilimumab could not be evaluated. CDR3 protein: CASSQVDWSNEQFF. The CDR3 DNA is TGCGCCAGCAGCCAAGTGGACTGGTCCAATGAGCAGTTCTTC.